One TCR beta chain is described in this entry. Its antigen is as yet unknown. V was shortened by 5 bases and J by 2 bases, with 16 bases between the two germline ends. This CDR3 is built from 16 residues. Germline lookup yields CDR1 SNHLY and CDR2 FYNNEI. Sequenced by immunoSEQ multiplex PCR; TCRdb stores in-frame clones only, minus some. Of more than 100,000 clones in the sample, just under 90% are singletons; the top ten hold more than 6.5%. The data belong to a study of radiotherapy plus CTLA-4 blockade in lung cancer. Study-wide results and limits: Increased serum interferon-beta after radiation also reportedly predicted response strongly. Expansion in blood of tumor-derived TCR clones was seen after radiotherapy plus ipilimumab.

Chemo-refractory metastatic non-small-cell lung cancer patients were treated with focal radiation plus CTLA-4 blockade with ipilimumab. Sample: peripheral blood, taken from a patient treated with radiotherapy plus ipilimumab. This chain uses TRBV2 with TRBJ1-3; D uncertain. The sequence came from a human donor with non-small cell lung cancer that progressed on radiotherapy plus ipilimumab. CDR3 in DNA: TGTGCCAGCAGTACGCCGCAAGATACTACTGGAAACACCATATATTTT. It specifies CASSTPQDTTGNTIYF. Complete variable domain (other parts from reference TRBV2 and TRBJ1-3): EPEVTQTPSHQVTQMGQEVILRCVPISNHLYFYWYRQILGQKVEFLVSFYNNEISEKSEIFDDQFSVERPDGSNFTLKIRSTKLEDSAMYFCASSTPQDTTGNTIYFGEGSWLTVV.